This T cell receptor beta chain is from a study of T-cell memory formation after mild COVID-19. The J segment lost 1 base and the V segment lost 1 base, leaving 9 bases of the junction unmatched. The CDR3 is 18 residues long. Germline-derived CDR1 and CDR2 are SGHTA and FQGNSA. In TCRdb, the 5' RACE reads were re-called with MiXCR into one record per CDR3 protein. The sample consists of roughly 340,000 distinct CDR3 sequences, more than 20% of them appearing once. The V and J genes are TRBV7-2 and TRBJ2-3, with TRBD2 matching 9 bases. Sequences were obtained from PBMCs or a T cell subset sorted from them (not recorded which). The TCR was taken from a man between 18 and 35 years old who had mild COVID-19 (a few samples of this study predate the infection). Cell type and time point are not known. The CDR3 DNA reads as TGTGCCAGCAGCTTAGACCCCAGCGGGGGGACGCGCACAGATACGCAGTATTTT. Encoded protein: CASSLDPSGGTRTDTQYF. The complete variable domain, with remaining parts taken from reference TRBV7-2 and TRBJ2-3, reads GAGVSQSPSNKVTEKGKDVELRCDPISGHTALYWYRQSLGQGLEFLIYFQGNSAPDKSGLPSDRFSAERTGGSVSTLTIQRTQQEDSAVYLCASSLDPSGGTRTDTQYFGPGTRLTVL.